Each of the 21 T cell receptor beta chains below was sequenced from the same sample in a study of CD8 T cells in ankylosing spondylitis. Study conclusions and caveats: Characteristic, it appeared, of ankylosing spondylitis blood was a TCR beta motif of several highly homologous variants.

In TCRdb, the 5' RACE reads were re-called with MiXCR into one record per CDR3 protein. The sample lists a few hundred thousand distinct CDR3 sequences, approximately 20% occurring once. Antigens of these TCRs are unknown. Sequenced sample: blood, either unsorted or a sorted T cell fraction (not recorded which). All receptors come from a male donor with ankylosing spondylitis.

This clonotype came up a few times. The rearrangement joins TRBV7-9 to TRBJ1-5, with D possibly being TRBD1 (6 bases). The CDR3 covers 13 residues. Germline V lookup: CDR1 SEHNR, CDR2 FQNEAQ (reference sequence). Trimming pared 5 bases from V and 4 bases from J, leaving 9 bases between. Here the CDR3 reads CASSVQGNQPQHF. CDR3 DNA: TGTGCCAGCAGCGTACAGGGAAATCAGCCCCAGCATTTT.

This clonotype was picked up a small number of times. The CDR3 reads CSAGQGAAEKLFF. The DNA for the CDR3 is TGCAGTGCCGGACAGGGGGCCGCCGAAAAACTGTTTTTT. This rearrangement joins TRBV20-1 to TRBJ1-4; 11 bases align to TRBD1. The CDR3 runs 13 residues. In germline, CDR1 is DFQATT, CDR2 SNEGSKA (reference sequence). Germline trimming cut 6 bases from V and 8 bases from J; bases unmatched to any gene: 5.

This clonotype was observed a few times. J is TRBJ1-3 and V is TRBV5-1; D is ambiguous. Trimming removed 4 bases at V and 2 bases at J, with 10 bases between. This CDR3 comprises 14 residues. Germline CDR1 SGHRS, CDR2 YFSETQ. The CDR3 coding sequence is TGCGCCAGCAGCCCCGGGGAGCCTGGAAACACCATATATTTT. Protein sequence: CASSPGEPGNTIYF.

This clonotype was detected only a few times. V usage is TRBV5-1 and J usage is TRBJ2-7, with TRBD1 matching 9 bases. The CDR3 is made up of 14 amino acids. CDR1 and CDR2 (germline): SGHRS, YFSETQ. Unmatched junction bases numbered 5, after V lost 2 bases and J lost 5 bases. The CDR3 loop is CASSFLQGANEQYF. The DNA for the CDR3 is TGCGCCAGCAGCTTTCTACAGGGGGCGAACGAGCAGTACTTC.

This clonotype showed up just a few times. This chain connects TRBV11-3 to TRBJ2-7, with D possibly TRBD2 on 6 matching bases. V lost 4 bases, J lost 3 bases, and 16 bases lay in between. This CDR3 is built from 15 residues. Germline lookup yields CDR1 SGHNT and CDR2 YENEEA. CDR3 coding DNA: TGTGCCAGCAGCTCTTCCCCGGGACTTCACTACGAGCAGTACTTC. It codes for CASSSSPGLHYEQYF.

The chain recombines TRBV18 with TRBJ2-6; D perhaps matches TRBD2 (6 bases). The CDR3 length is 15 residues. V lost 3 bases and J lost 0, with 6 bases in between. Per the germline V gene, CDR1 is KGHSH and CDR2 is LQKENI. Here the CDR3 DNA reads TGTGCCAGCTCACCGACTAGCTCTGGGGCCAACGTCCTGACTTTC. Translation: CASSPTSSGANVLTF.

The V gene is TRBV30, the J gene TRBJ2-1, with 15 bases aligning to TRBD2. The CDR3 sequence is 16 residues long. Per germline, CDR1 GTSNPN and CDR2 SVGIG (reference sequence). After removal of 7 bases from V and 6 bases from J, the junction contained 10 bases not matched to a gene. The chain's CDR3 is CALRMGLAGGGNEQFF. Here the CDR3 DNA reads TGTGCCTTACGTATGGGACTAGCGGGAGGAGGCAATGAGCAGTTCTTC.

The chain employs TRBV3-1 and TRBJ1-1; TRBD1 agrees at 7 bases. The V gene end was trimmed by 4 bases and the J gene end by 3 bases; junction bases not matched to a gene: 14. CDR1 LGHDT and CDR2 YNNKEL come from the germline V gene (reference sequence). The CDR3 length is 17 residues. The CDR3 region is CASSPLMRQGQHTEAFF. The CDR3 DNA reads as TGTGCCAGCAGCCCTCTTATGCGACAGGGTCAACACACTGAAGCTTTCTTT.

This clonotype was counted a few times. This chain uses TRBV10-3 with TRBJ2-5; 7 bases are shared with TRBD2. Germline assignment: CDR1 ENHRY and CDR2 SYGVKD. CDR3 length: 15 amino acids. J gave up 1 base and V 0 bases, and 2 bases lay outside the gene matches. CDR3 sequence: CAISESWEGQETQYF. In DNA form, the CDR3 reads TGTGCCATCAGTGAGTCTTGGGAGGGCCAAGAGACCCAGTACTTC.

A few counts support this clonotype. The V call is TRBV20-1, the J call TRBJ1-6; D is perhaps TRBD1 (5 bases). The V and J ends lost 5 bases and 7 bases respectively, with 15 bases between them. This CDR3 is built from 14 residues. Looked up from germline, CDR1 is DFQATT and CDR2 is SNEGSKA (reference sequence). The CDR3 is CSAEDSWENSPLHF. Written as DNA, the CDR3 is TGCAGTGCTGAAGACAGTTGGGAGAATTCACCCCTCCACTTT.

The chain is built from TRBV7-8 and TRBJ2-3; 7 nucleotides line up with TRBD2. Per the germline V gene, CDR1 is SGHVS and CDR2 is FQNEAQ. V lost 5 bases and J lost 2; bases outside the gene matches: 13. The CDR3 totals 17 residues. The CDR3 region is CASSVSGTIINTDTQYF. For the CDR3, the DNA is TGTGCCAGCAGCGTGTCCGGGACTATAATTAACACAGATACGCAGTATTTT.

This clonotype turned up a few times. V is TRBV7-2 and J is TRBJ1-3; D gene unclear. Germline CDR1 and CDR2: SGHTA and FQGNSA. V was trimmed by 6 bases and J by 0 bases, leaving 9 bases between them. CDR3 length equals 14 residues. CDR3 coding DNA: TGTGCCAGCAGGATGGGGAGCTCTGGAAACACCATATATTTT. The encoded protein is CASRMGSSGNTIYF.

The rearrangement uses TRBV11-1 and TRBJ2-3, with TRBD2 as a possible D gene (6 bases). CDR1 SGHAT and CDR2 FQDESV come from the germline V gene (reference sequence). V was clipped by 5 bases and J by 2 bases, with 23 bases between them. CDR3 length: 18 amino acids. CDR3 in DNA: TGTGCCAGCAGCCGCCCGTCCACTAGGACTATTAACACAGATACGCAGTATTTT. It yields the protein CASSRPSTRTINTDTQYF. Looking up the rest from reference TRBV11-1 and TRBJ2-3 gives the full variable domain: EAEVAQSPRYKITEKSQAVAFWCDPISGHATLYWYRQILGQGPELLVQFQDESVVDDSQLPKDRFSAERLKGVDSTLKIQPAELGDSAMYLCASSRPSTRTINTDTQYFGPGTRLTVL.

CDR3 DNA sequence: TGCGCCAGCAGCCAAACTCTAGCGGGAGTGAACGAGCAGTACTTC. It translates to CASSQTLAGVNEQYF. The chain recombines TRBV4-3 with TRBJ2-7; 10 bases match TRBD2. CDR3 length: 15 amino acids. V shed 2 bases, J shed 5 bases, and the junction held 6 bases outside the gene matches. CDR1 is LGHNA, CDR2 YSLEER, per germline.

The chain links TRBV18 to TRBJ2-2; D remains ambiguous. The CDR3 sequence is 16 residues long. Per the germline V gene, CDR1 is KGHSH and CDR2 is LQKENI. Trimming removed 0 bases at V and 1 base at J, with 9 bases between. The CDR3 loop reads CASSPPSVRNTGELFF. The DNA for the CDR3 is TGTGCCAGCTCACCACCATCGGTGCGGAACACCGGGGAGCTGTTTTTT.

The J gene is TRBJ1-1, the V gene TRBV5-1, with D tentatively TRBD1 (6 bases). There are 15 residues in the CDR3. Germline V lookup: CDR1 SGHRS, CDR2 YFSETQ. V shed 5 bases and J shed 5 bases, with 19 bases lying between them. The CDR3 coding sequence is TGCGCCAGCAGGGGGGATGTGGGGGCTAAGACTGAAGCTTTCTTT. This gives the protein CASRGDVGAKTEAFF.

The sample holds a few counts of this clonotype. This chain connects TRBV12-3 or TRBV12-4 to TRBJ2-1, with D tentatively TRBD2 (6 bases). With 6 bases removed from V and 12 bases from J, the gap between germline ends came to 15 bases. The CDR3 totals 12 residues. DNA of the CDR3: TGTGCCAGCAGACAAAGCAGAGCGGGGCAGTTCTTC. Amino acid sequence: CASRQSRAGQFF.

The chain employs TRBV28 and TRBJ1-4; D may be TRBD1 (6 bases). In germline, CDR1 is MDHEN, CDR2 SYDVKM. The V and J ends lost 6 bases and 2 bases respectively, with 16 bases between them. The CDR3 loop spans 16 amino acids. In DNA form, the CDR3 reads TGTGCCAGCAGCCCCACAGGGTGGGGCACTAATGAAAAACTGTTTTTT. This encodes CASSPTGWGTNEKLFF.

V is TRBV6-1 and J is TRBJ2-5; 11 nucleotides match TRBD1. Germline values: CDR1 MNHNS, CDR2 SASEGT. Losses at the gene ends were 6 bases for V and 2 bases for J; bases not matched to a gene: 2. There are 14 residues in the CDR3. CDR3 residues: CASRGQGGQETQYF. In nucleotides, the CDR3 is TGTGCCAGCAGGGGACAGGGGGGTCAAGAGACCCAGTACTTC.

This clonotype was found a few times. This chain joins TRBV20-1 and TRBJ2-7, with TRBD1 matching 10 bases. The CDR3 loop spans 14 amino acids. CDR1 is DFQATT and CDR2 is SNEGSKA in the germline V gene (reference sequence). V was clipped by 5 bases and J by 3 bases; unmatched bases: 7. CDR3 sequence reads: CSAPGTGDFYEQYF. CDR3 nucleotides: TGCAGTGCTCCCGGGACAGGGGATTTCTACGAGCAGTACTTC.

This clonotype was observed at least ten times. The chain is built from TRBV29-1 and TRBJ1-2; 10 nucleotides match TRBD1. Germline assignment: CDR1 SQVTM and CDR2 ANQGSEA. The junction had 0 bases not matched to a gene; V was cut back by 3 bases and J by 8 bases. The CDR3 consists of 11 residues. The CDR3 is CSVETGGGYTF. CDR3 sequence (DNA): TGCAGCGTTGAGACAGGGGGCGGCTACACCTTC.